This T cell receptor (beta chain) was documented in a study of CD8 T cells in ankylosing spondylitis. The CDR3 covers 15 residues. V gave up 5 bases and J gave up 7 bases; unmatched junction bases: 12. MiXCR was run by TCRdb on the 5' RACE reads, yielding one entry per CDR3 protein. The table includes roughly 350,000 distinct CDR3 sequences, 8% detected once. This clonotype was seen a few times. Its antigen is as yet unknown. Whole-study findings and limits: A motif of 7 to 9 highly homologous TCR beta variants was seen as apparently characteristic of ankylosing spondylitis blood. A number of the motif variants had already been described in reactive arthritis synovial fluid and blood.

This sequence was found in a male donor with ankylosing spondylitis. The chain couples TRBV12-3 or TRBV12-4 to TRBJ1-1; 8 nucleotides align to TRBD1. Material for sequencing was blood, either unsorted or a sorted T cell fraction (not recorded which). The CDR3 DNA reads TGTGCCAGCAGTCTGAGGCGGACAGGGATGGATGAAGCTTTCTTT. Residues: CASSLRRTGMDEAFF.